Each of the 8 T cell receptor beta chains below was sequenced from the same sample in a study of blood T cell repertoires in COVID-19. The table came from immunoSEQ multiplex PCR; TCRdb's copy has only in-frame clones and leaves some out. The table lists 390,000 or so clones, 70% to 90% of them singletons. Sequenced material: peripheral blood. The receptors originated from a woman in her 30s with COVID-19, enrolled during active disease.

CDR3 DNA: TGCGCCAGCAGCCAATGGACAGGGCGGGACACCGGGGAGCTGTTTTTT. It codes for CASSQWTGRDTGELFF. The chain joins TRBV5-1 to TRBJ2-2; 8 positions agree with TRBD1. CDR3 size: 16 residues. Trimming removed 4 bases from V and 3 bases from J; junction bases left unmatched: 8. The germline V gene has CDR1 SGHRS and CDR2 YFSETQ.

This clone appeared a single time. The chain couples TRBV7-9 to TRBJ2-7; D remains ambiguous. Looked up from germline, CDR1 is SEHNR and CDR2 is FQNEAQ (reference sequence). The V and J ends lost 2 bases and 5 bases respectively, with 16 bases between them. The CDR3 spans 15 residues. Here the CDR3 reads CASSLQAPSFDEQYF. The CDR3 nucleotides read TGTGCCAGCAGCTTACAGGCCCCGTCCTTCGACGAGCAGTACTTC.

This chain uses TRBV4-1 with TRBJ2-5, with a weak D call TRBD1 (5 bases). This CDR3 is 15 amino acids long. Deletions cut 0 bases from V and 3 bases from J, with 11 bases between. CDR1 and CDR2 from the germline V gene are MGHRA and YSYEKL. As DNA, the CDR3 is TGCGCCAGCAGCCAAGATAGGGAACAGGAAGAGACCCAGTACTTC. This encodes CASSQDREQEETQYF.

The chain employs TRBV15 and TRBJ1-2; maybe TRBD1 (6 bases). The CDR3 sequence is 19 residues long. From germline, CDR1 is LNHNV and CDR2 YYDKDF (reference sequence). The ends were cut back, 1 base at V and 1 base at J, with 22 bases in the middle. In nucleotides, the CDR3 is TGTGCCACCAGCAGAGCCCTGAGGACAGAAGAGGGACGTAACTATGGCTACACCTTC. Translated, it gives CATSRALRTEEGRNYGYTF. The full variable domain, its missing parts supplied by reference TRBV15 and TRBJ1-2, is DAMVIQNPRYQVTQFGKPVTLSCSQTLNHNVMYWYQQKSSQAPKLLFHYYDKDFNNEADTPDNFQSRRPNTSFCFLDIRSPGLGDTAMYLCATSRALRTEEGRNYGYTFGSGTRLTVV.

The gene calls are TRBV21-1 and TRBJ1-2; TRBD1 is the table's D call, not checked against the DNA. TRBV21-1 is recorded as a pseudogene. CDR3 length equals 16 residues. The CDR3 sequence is CASSKERPGGRYGYTF. In DNA form, the CDR3 reads TGTGCCAGCAGCAAGGAAAGGCCAGGGGGTCGCTATGGCTACACCTTC.

V and J are TRBV18 and TRBJ1-5; D possibly corresponds to TRBD1 (6 bases). The CDR3 contains 15 residues. V was pared by 0 bases and J by 4 bases, with 10 bases between. Germline V gives CDR1 KGHSH, CDR2 LQKENI. The CDR3 sequence: CASSPPGGRNQPQHF. As DNA, the CDR3 is TGTGCCAGCTCACCACCAGGGGGAAGGAATCAGCCCCAGCATTTT.

This chain connects TRBV6-2 or TRBV6-3 to TRBJ2-5; 12 nucleotides line up with TRBD2. With 5 bases clipped from V and 3 bases from J, the junction kept 4 bases outside the gene matches. This CDR3 has 15 residues. Germline V lookup: CDR1 MNHEY, CDR2 SVGEGT. CDR3 amino acids: CASSPGLAGKETQYF. The CDR3 DNA is TGTGCCAGCAGTCCCGGACTAGCGGGAAAAGAGACCCAGTACTTC.

The rearrangement links TRBV7-9 to TRBJ2-2; D perhaps matches TRBD1 (6 bases). The germline CDR1 and CDR2 sequences are SEHNR and FQNEAQ (reference sequence). There are 15 residues in the CDR3. The ends were cut back, 5 bases at V and 5 bases at J, with 15 bases in the middle. The chain's CDR3 is CASSPDRPWTGELFF. CDR3 DNA: TGTGCCAGCAGCCCCGACAGGCCGTGGACCGGGGAGCTGTTTTTT.